Each of the 9 T cell receptor beta chains below was sequenced from the same sample in a study of T cell repertoires in cytomegalovirus infection. These TCRs' antigens remain unknown. TCRdb used MiXCR to reprocess the reads, holding one entry per CDR3 protein. The sample has some 500,000 distinct CDR3 sequences, 40% seen once. The source was cultured PBMCs, collected from culture after CMV antigen stimulation. Every receptor here comes from a human donor in good health (CMV status not recorded). Some clones in this sample may be carry-over from other donors' samples.

J is TRBJ2-5 and V is TRBV27; D unclear. The V gene's germline CDR1 is MNHEY and CDR2 SMNVEV (reference sequence). The ends were cut back, 5 bases at V and 3 bases at J, with 16 bases in the middle. The CDR3 consists of 15 residues. The CDR3 bases are TGTGCCAGCAGTCTCCGTTTGTACCCAGAAGAGACCCAGTACTTC. Protein sequence: CASSLRLYPEETQYF.

This clonotype was seen a few times. The rearrangement joins TRBV7-9 to TRBJ2-2, with D unresolved. V lost 5 bases and J lost 4, with 8 bases in between. This CDR3 spans 13 amino acids. Germline V gene data show CDR1 as SEHNR and CDR2 as FQNEAQ (reference sequence). This CDR3 reads CASSPDPTGELFF. The CDR3 DNA is TGTGCCAGCAGCCCCGACCCCACCGGGGAGCTGTTTTTT.

In its sample, this clonotype was seen a few times. The chain joins TRBV11-2 to TRBJ2-1, with 9 bases fitting TRBD2. The CDR3 is made up of 16 amino acids. The V gene's germline CDR1 is SGHAT and CDR2 FQNNGV. V trimming: 3 bases; J trimming: 2 bases; junction bases outside the gene matches: 5. The CDR3 DNA follows: TGTGCCAGCAGCTTTGGGCGGGAGGGCGCCTACAATGAGCAGTTCTTC. It is translated as CASSFGREGAYNEQFF.

This clonotype was counted a few times. The chain joins TRBV7-2 to TRBJ2-1, with a tentative D call TRBD2 (5 bases). The V end was cut by 5 bases, the J end by 4 bases, with 15 bases between. Germline CDR1 and CDR2: SGHTA and FQGNSA. The CDR3 spans 15 residues. The CDR3 DNA reads TGTGCCAGCAGCCCCTTCTGGGCGGGTTACAATGAGCAGTTCTTC. Translated: CASSPFWAGYNEQFF.

This clonotype was detected only a few times. This rearrangement joins TRBV7-2 to TRBJ2-3; D remains unclear. The germline CDR1 and CDR2 sequences are SGHTA and FQGNSA. The CDR3 spans 16 residues. V shed 3 bases and J shed 7 bases, with 20 bases lying between them. The CDR3 protein is CASSFRPESREYTQYF. The CDR3 DNA follows: TGTGCCAGCAGCTTCCGACCCGAAAGTAGGGAATATACGCAGTATTTT.

The chain is built from TRBV20-1 and TRBJ2-7; 10 bases line up with TRBD2. CDR1 and CDR2 (germline): DFQATT, SNEGSKA (reference sequence). The CDR3 covers 17 residues. V was clipped by 6 bases and J by 2 bases; unmatched bases: 16. Written as DNA, the CDR3 is TGCAGTGCCTCTAGGCAGAGCGGGGGGGCTCGAACCTACGAGCAGTACTTC. It codes for CSASRQSGGARTYEQYF.

The chain links TRBV7-6 to TRBJ2-4; unclear D gene. The CDR3 runs to 15 residues. V lost 5 bases to trimming and J lost 5 bases, with 16 bases between them. Looked up from germline, CDR1 is SGHVS and CDR2 is FNYEAQ. The CDR3 sequence is CASSHGRLGENIQYF. The DNA of the CDR3 is TGTGCCAGCAGCCACGGACGCTTAGGCGAAAACATTCAGTACTTC. The variable domain in full, completed from reference TRBV7-6 and TRBJ2-4, reads GAGVSQSPRYKVTKRGQDVALRCDPISGHVSLYWYRQALGQGPEFLTYFNYEAQQDKSGLPNDRFSAERPEGSISTLTIQRTEQRDSAMYRCASSHGRLGENIQYFGAGTRLSVL.

This chain joins TRBV10-3 and TRBJ1-2, with D uncertain. Germline V gene data show CDR1 as ENHRY and CDR2 as SYGVKD. The CDR3 loop spans 12 amino acids. Deletions cut 1 base from V and 10 bases from J, with 10 bases between. The CDR3 reads CAISEWTAPYTF. CDR3 DNA sequence: TGTGCCATCAGTGAGTGGACGGCTCCCTACACCTTC.

There are a few counts of this clonotype. This chain joins TRBV7-2 and TRBJ2-3; possibly TRBD2 for D (6 bases). Deletions cut 7 bases from V and 7 bases from J, with 24 bases between. This CDR3 is 16 amino acids long. The V gene's germline CDR1 is SGHTA and CDR2 FQGNSA. CDR3 sequence: CASTGGGASSAYTQYF. In DNA, the CDR3 is TGTGCCAGCACCGGGGGTGGGGCGTCATCAGCCTATACGCAGTATTTT.